This TCR beta chain emerged from a study of blood T cells in healthy people across ages. V lost 7 bases to trimming and J lost 3 bases, with 9 bases between them. This CDR3 region has 11 residues. Germline CDR1 SQVTM, CDR2 ANQGSEA. This clonotype was recorded a few times. With a J-beta primer mix and a sample-barcoded 5' primer, a second PCR ran roughly 6 to 11 cycles. One entry per CDR3 protein results from TCRdb running MiXCR on the 5' RACE reads. The sample lists about 1.6 million distinct CDR3 sequences; roughly a third were seen once. J is TRBJ1-2 and V is TRBV29-1, with D unclear. Sample: blood. The TCR originated in a woman in her thirties in good health. The CDR3: CSGQDYYGYTF. CDR3 bases: TGCAGCGGACAAGATTACTATGGCTACACCTTC.